The entry that follows covers one T cell receptor (beta chain) sequence. Its antigen is not identified. Deletions cut 0 bases from V and 3 bases from J, with 18 bases between. Germline V gene lookup returns CDR1 SGHRS and CDR2 YFSETQ. The CDR3 is made up of 17 amino acids. Sequencing used immunoSEQ multiplex PCR; TCRdb keeps in-frame clones, though not all of them. The sample lists tens of thousands of clones; 60% to 75% were seen once. These data originate in a study of T cell clones after liver transplantation. Study information: Liver transplant recipients had immunosuppression withdrawal attempted within 2 years.

General study points: In most of the 8 subjects, circulating graft-donor-reactive CD4 TCRbeta sequences fell significantly after transplant. These preliminary findings come from unstandardized post-transplant sampling times.

The chain combines TRBV5-1 with TRBJ1-2; a weak D match, TRBD1 (5 bases). The sequence was collected from a human patient who received a liver transplant. Some T cells may arise from the graft donor. The sequencing used CD4+ T cells from blood, collected at the 22-month timepoint. CDR3 loop: CASSLGRTIFRDYGYTF. For the CDR3, the DNA is TGCGCCAGCAGCTTGGGGCGGACAATATTCCGGGACTATGGCTACACCTTC.